This T cell receptor (beta chain) was sequenced during a study of cytomegalovirus exposure and HLA in healthy donors. The PCR employed 60 Vbeta primers together with 13 Jbeta primers. Methods used by the authors: Later analysis identified tens of millions of unique TCR beta chains, approximately 11 million shared. Clones were sequenced by immunoSEQ multiplex PCR, and TCRdb holds only the in-frame ones, with some missing. From that table come the V and J calls and clone size; the DNA was used to work out D and trimming. The table has 55,000 to 80,000 clones, under 80% seen once. Germline loops: CDR1 MNHNY, CDR2 SVGAGI (reference sequence). The CDR3 is 16 residues long. V trimming: 6 bases; J trimming: 2 bases; junction bases outside the gene matches: 11.

The sequencing input was PBMCs. This TCR derives from a woman aged 25 to 39 in good health and CMV-seronegative. The chain uses TRBV6-6 and TRBJ2-3; 7 bases fit TRBD2. CDR3 amino acids: CASSSGTTAFTDTQYF. The CDR3 DNA reads as TGTGCCAGCAGCTCCGGGACTACCGCCTTCACAGATACGCAGTATTTT.